The 16 T cell receptor beta chains presented below share a single source sample, sequenced in a study of T cell responses to AZD1222 COVID-19 vaccine. TCRdb keeps only in-frame clones here, not all; method: immunoSEQ multiplex PCR. This sample carries over 100,000 clones, around nine tenths of them seen once, and the ten largest clones take roughly 3.6%. The sample consisted of peripheral blood, taken on day 0 of AZD1222 vaccination. All receptors derive from an adult in good health.

This chain uses TRBV4-1 with TRBJ1-1, with D uncertain. Trimming cost V 2 bases and J 0 bases, with 10 bases left between them. The germline gives CDR1 MGHRA, CDR2 YSYEKL. CDR3 size: 15 residues. The CDR3 region has the DNA TGCGCCAGCAGCCAACTTTCCCTTATGAACACTGAAGCTTTCTTT. Its protein is CASSQLSLMNTEAFF.

This rearrangement joins TRBV6-5 to TRBJ1-5, with D unclear. The V end lost 5 bases, the J end lost 1 base, and 9 bases lay between the germline ends. Germline V CDR1 and CDR2: MNHEY, SVGAGI. This CDR3 has 14 amino acids. In DNA form, the CDR3 reads TGTGCCAGCAGTCTTCTGGGCAGCAATCAGCCCCAGCATTTT. It encodes CASSLLGSNQPQHF.

The chain has TRBV24-1 and TRBJ1-4; no definite D call. Germline-derived CDR1 and CDR2 are KGHDR and SFDVKD. The V end was cut by 1 base, the J end by 8 bases, with 10 bases between. The CDR3 totals 14 residues. The CDR3, as DNA: TGTGCCACCAGTGATTTCAAGGTATGGGAAAAACTGTTTTTT. The encoded protein is CATSDFKVWEKLFF.

The chain employs TRBV7-9 and TRBJ1-4, with D perhaps TRBD1 (5 bases). Trimming left V 1 base short and J 6 bases short, with 12 bases between. The CDR3 extends over 15 amino acids. In germline, CDR1 is SEHNR, CDR2 FQNEAQ (reference sequence). Written as DNA, the CDR3 is TGTGCCAGCAGCTTAGTCCTGGGGCACGATGAAAAACTGTTTTTT. Its translation: CASSLVLGHDEKLFF. Full variable domain (rest looked up from reference TRBV7-9 and TRBJ1-4): DTGVSQNPRHKITKRGQNVTFRCDPISEHNRLYWYRQTLGQGPEFLTYFQNEAQLEKSRLLSDRFSAERPKGSFSTLEIQRTEQGDSAMYLCASSLVLGHDEKLFFGSGTQLSVL.

The V and J genes are TRBV24-1 and TRBJ2-3; the match to TRBD2 covers 8 bases. The V gene's germline CDR1 is KGHDR and CDR2 SFDVKD. The trim removed 4 bases at V and 2 bases at J, leaving 4 bases unmatched. The CDR3 has 15 residues. The DNA of the CDR3 is TGTGCCACCAGTGAATCGGGGGGGATCACAGATACGCAGTATTTT. It is translated as CATSESGGITDTQYF.

This chain joins TRBV3-1 (or the pseudogene TRBV3-2) and TRBJ2-5; no clear D. This CDR3 is built from 14 residues. V was trimmed by 1 base and J by 2 bases, leaving 8 bases between them. Germline V gene lookup returns CDR1 LGHDT and CDR2 YNNKEL (reference sequence). The CDR3 loop is CASSQVSQQETQYF. The CDR3, as DNA: TGTGCCAGCAGCCAAGTTTCACAGCAAGAGACCCAGTACTTC.

The rearrangement joins TRBV7-2 to TRBJ1-2; a weak D match, TRBD1 (6 bases). Trimming removed 1 base from V and 4 bases from J, with 13 bases in between. This CDR3 is built from 15 residues. From germline, CDR1 is SGHTA and CDR2 FQGNSA. CDR3 amino acids: CASSLDRGRSYGYTF. The CDR3, as DNA: TGTGCCAGCAGCTTAGATCGGGGGCGTAGCTATGGCTACACCTTC.

The chain recombines TRBV6-2 or TRBV6-3 with TRBJ2-3; D is ambiguous. The V gene's germline CDR1 is MNHEY and CDR2 SVGEGT. CDR3 length equals 13 residues. Trimming removed 6 bases from V and 6 bases from J, with 13 bases in between. The CDR3 bases are TGTGCCAGCAGCGCCGACTGGCGGGATACGCAGTATTTT. Translation: CASSADWRDTQYF.

In this sample, this clone turned up a few times. V gene TRBV5-1 combines with J gene TRBJ1-2, with 9 bases that match TRBD1. Trimming took 1 base from V and 8 from J; bases not matched to a gene: 9. In germline, CDR1 is SGHRS, CDR2 YFSETQ. The CDR3 consists of 15 residues. As DNA, the CDR3 is TGCGCCAGCAGCTTGTACCCGGGACAGGGTGGCGGCTACACCTTC. Its protein is CASSLYPGQGGGYTF.

V is TRBV11-1 and J is TRBJ1-1, with 7 bases fitting TRBD1. Germline CDR1 SGHAT, CDR2 FQDESV (reference sequence). This CDR3 contains 12 residues. The ends lost 5 bases at V and 11 bases at J; junction bases unmatched: 8. CDR3: CASSQQGLVAFF. The DNA of the CDR3 is TGTGCCAGCAGCCAACAGGGGTTGGTCGCTTTCTTT.

This rearrangement joins TRBV21-1 to TRBJ1-4; TRBD1 is taken as the D call from the table, unchecked against the DNA. TRBV21-1 is a pseudogene locus. The CDR3 has 16 amino acids. CDR3 sequence: CASSLITTATNEKLFF. The CDR3 DNA reads TGTGCCAGCAGCCTAATTACGACAGCAACTAATGAAAAACTGTTTTTT.

The rearrangement joins TRBV14 to TRBJ2-2; TRBD1 matches 7 bases. The CDR3 has 15 amino acids. Germline V CDR1 and CDR2: SGHDN, FVKESK. The junction had 7 bases not matched to a gene; V was cut back by 5 bases and J by 4 bases. The CDR3, as DNA: TGTGCCAGCAGCTTCGGGACAGTGTTCACCGGGGAGCTGTTTTTT. It is translated as CASSFGTVFTGELFF.

The V and J genes are TRBV7-9 and TRBJ1-1; D unresolved. The V end was cut by 4 bases, the J end by 6 bases, with 12 bases between. The CDR3 is 13 residues long. Germline V gene sequence: CDR1 SEHNR, CDR2 FQNEAQ (reference sequence). DNA for the CDR3: TGTGCCAGCAGCTCCCGGTTGTCGGCTGAAGCTTTCTTT. Its translation: CASSSRLSAEAFF. The full variable domain, in which reference TRBV7-9 and TRBJ1-1 provide the parts outside the CDR3, is DTGVSQNPRHKITKRGQNVTFRCDPISEHNRLYWYRQTLGQGPEFLTYFQNEAQLEKSRLLSDRFSAERPKGSFSTLEIQRTEQGDSAMYLCASSSRLSAEAFFGQGTRLTVV.

The CDR3 loop reads CASSLQGTQNSPLHF. The CDR3 DNA is TGTGCCAGCAGTCTACAGGGTACACAAAATTCACCCCTCCACTTT. The chain employs TRBV5-4 and TRBJ1-6, with D perhaps matching TRBD1 (6 bases). V dropped 5 bases and J dropped 7 bases, with 16 bases sitting between them. From germline, CDR1 is SGHNT and CDR2 YYREEE (reference sequence). The CDR3 totals 15 residues.

The CDR3 nucleotides read TGTGCCAGTAGTATAGCCAGCGGGGGGTCGGCAGGTGGCACAGATACGCAGTATTTT. It translates to CASSIASGGSAGGTDTQYF. V usage is TRBV19 and J usage is TRBJ2-3, with TRBD2 matching over 9 bases. The length of the CDR3 is 19 residues. Germline CDR1 LNHDA, CDR2 SQIVND (reference sequence). With 1 base clipped from V and 1 base from J, the junction kept 12 bases outside the gene matches.

This rearrangement joins TRBV11-2 to TRBJ1-4; TRBD1 matches 8 bases. With V trimmed by 1 base and J by 7 bases, 2 bases remained unmatched. Germline CDR1 reads SGHAT; CDR2 reads FQNNGV. The CDR3 consists of 14 residues. The DNA of the CDR3 is TGTGCCAGCAGCTTAGGACAGGGGACTGAAAAACTGTTTTTT. This codes for CASSLGQGTEKLFF.